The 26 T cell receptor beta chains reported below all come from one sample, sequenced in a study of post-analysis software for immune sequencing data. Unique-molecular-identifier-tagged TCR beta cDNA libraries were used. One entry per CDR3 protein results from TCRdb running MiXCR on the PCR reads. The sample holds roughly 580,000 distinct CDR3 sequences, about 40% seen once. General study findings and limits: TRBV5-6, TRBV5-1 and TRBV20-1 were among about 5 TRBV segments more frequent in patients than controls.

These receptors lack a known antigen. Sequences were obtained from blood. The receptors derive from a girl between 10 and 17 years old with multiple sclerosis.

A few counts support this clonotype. CDR3: CASSLSGRVNQPQHF. In DNA form, the CDR3 reads TGCGCCAGCAGCTTATCAGGGAGGGTCAATCAGCCCCAGCATTTT. This sequence joins TRBV5-1 and TRBJ1-5, with D tentatively TRBD1 (5 bases). Germline CDR1 and CDR2: SGHRS and YFSETQ. Trimming left V 2 bases short and J 3 bases short, with 12 bases between. This CDR3 region has 15 residues.

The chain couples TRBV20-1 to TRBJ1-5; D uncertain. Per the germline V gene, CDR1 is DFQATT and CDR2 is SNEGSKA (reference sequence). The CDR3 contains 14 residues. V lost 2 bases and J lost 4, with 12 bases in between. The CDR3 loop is CSARSFASNQPQHF. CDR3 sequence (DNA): TGCAGTGCTAGAAGTTTTGCTTCGAATCAGCCCCAGCATTTT.

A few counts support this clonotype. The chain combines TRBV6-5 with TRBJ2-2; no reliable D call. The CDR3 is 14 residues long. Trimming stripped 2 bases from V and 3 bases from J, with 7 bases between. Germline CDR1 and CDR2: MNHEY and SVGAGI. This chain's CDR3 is CASSYLVDTGELFF. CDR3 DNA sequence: TGTGCCAGCAGTTACCTGGTGGACACCGGGGAGCTGTTTTTT.

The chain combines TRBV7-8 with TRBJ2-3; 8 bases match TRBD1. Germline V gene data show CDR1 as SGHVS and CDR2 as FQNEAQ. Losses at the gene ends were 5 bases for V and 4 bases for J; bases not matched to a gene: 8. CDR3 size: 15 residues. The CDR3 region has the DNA TGTGCCAGCAGCGCCCAGGGGGCGGGCGCAGATACGCAGTATTTT. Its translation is CASSAQGAGADTQYF.

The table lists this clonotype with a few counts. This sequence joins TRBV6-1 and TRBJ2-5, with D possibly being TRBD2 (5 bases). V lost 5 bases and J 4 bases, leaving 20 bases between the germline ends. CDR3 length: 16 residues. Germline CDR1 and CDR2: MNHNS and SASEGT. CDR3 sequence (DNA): TGTGCCAGCAGTCAAGAATCGTCCGGACTCGGAGAGACCCAGTACTTC. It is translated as CASSQESSGLGETQYF.

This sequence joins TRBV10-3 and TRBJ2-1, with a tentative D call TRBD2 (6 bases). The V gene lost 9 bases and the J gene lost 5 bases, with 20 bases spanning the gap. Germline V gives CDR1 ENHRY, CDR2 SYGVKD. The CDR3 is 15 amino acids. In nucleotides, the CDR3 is TGTGCCATTAGCCCCGGGACGGTAGCGGACAATGAGCAGTTCTTC. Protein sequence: CAISPGTVADNEQFF.

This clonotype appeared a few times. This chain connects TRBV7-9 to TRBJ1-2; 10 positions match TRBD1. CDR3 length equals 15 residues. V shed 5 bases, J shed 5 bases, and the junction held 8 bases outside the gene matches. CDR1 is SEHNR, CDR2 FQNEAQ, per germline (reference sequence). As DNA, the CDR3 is TGTGCCAGCAGCATCGGGACAGGGGAATTGTATGGCTACACCTTC. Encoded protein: CASSIGTGELYGYTF.

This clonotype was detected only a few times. CDR3 protein: CASNPSSGGKAREQYF. The CDR3, as DNA: TGTGCCAGCAACCCATCGTCCGGGGGGAAGGCTCGGGAGCAGTACTTC. The chain carries TRBV28 and TRBJ2-4; the match to TRBD2 covers 7 bases. The J segment lost 13 bases and the V segment lost 7 bases, leaving 22 bases of the junction unmatched. The CDR3 runs 16 residues. CDR1 and CDR2 (germline): MDHEN, SYDVKM. Variable domain in full (rest from reference TRBV28 and TRBJ2-4): DVKVTQSSRYLVKRTGEKVFLECVQDMDHENMFWYRQDPGLGLRLIYFSYDVKMKEKGDIPEGYSVSREKKERFSLILESASTNQTSMYLCASNPSSGGKAREQYFGAGTRLSVL.

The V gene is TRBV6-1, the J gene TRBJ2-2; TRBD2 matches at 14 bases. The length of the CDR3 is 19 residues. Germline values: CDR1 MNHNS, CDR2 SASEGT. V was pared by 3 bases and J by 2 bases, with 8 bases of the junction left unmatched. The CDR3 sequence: CASSDPRLAGGPNTGELFF. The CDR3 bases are TGTGCCAGCAGTGACCCACGACTAGCGGGGGGGCCTAACACCGGGGAGCTGTTTTTT.

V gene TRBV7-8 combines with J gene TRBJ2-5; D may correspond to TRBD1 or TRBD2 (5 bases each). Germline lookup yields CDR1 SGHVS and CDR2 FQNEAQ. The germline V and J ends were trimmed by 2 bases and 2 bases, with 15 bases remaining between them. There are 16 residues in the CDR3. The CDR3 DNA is TGTGCCAGCAGCTTATGGGGACCGCAGCGGCAAGAGACCCAGTACTTC. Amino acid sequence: CASSLWGPQRQETQYF. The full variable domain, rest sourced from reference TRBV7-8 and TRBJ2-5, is GAGVSQSPRYKVAKRGQDVALRCDPISGHVSLFWYQQALGQGPEFLTYFQNEAQLDKSGLPSDRFFAERPEGSVSTLKIQRTQQEDSAVYLCASSLWGPQRQETQYFGPGTRLLVL.

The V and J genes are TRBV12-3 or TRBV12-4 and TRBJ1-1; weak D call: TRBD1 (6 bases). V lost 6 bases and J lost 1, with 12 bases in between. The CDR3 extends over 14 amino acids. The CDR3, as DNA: TGTGCCAGCAGAGTTGAAGGGGGGAACACTGAAGCTTTCTTT. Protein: CASRVEGGNTEAFF.

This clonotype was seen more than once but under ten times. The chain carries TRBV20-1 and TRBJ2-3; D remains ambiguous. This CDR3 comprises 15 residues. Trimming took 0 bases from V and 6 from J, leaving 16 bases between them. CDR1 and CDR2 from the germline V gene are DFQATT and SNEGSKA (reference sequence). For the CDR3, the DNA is TGCAGTGCTAGAGATAGGAGCGAATTGGCGGATACGCAGTATTTT. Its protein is CSARDRSELADTQYF.

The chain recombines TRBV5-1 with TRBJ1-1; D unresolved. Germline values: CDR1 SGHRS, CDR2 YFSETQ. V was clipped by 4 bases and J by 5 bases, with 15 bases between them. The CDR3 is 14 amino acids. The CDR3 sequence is CASSLTLMETEAFF. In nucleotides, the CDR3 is TGCGCCAGCAGCCTAACCCTTATGGAAACTGAAGCTTTCTTT.

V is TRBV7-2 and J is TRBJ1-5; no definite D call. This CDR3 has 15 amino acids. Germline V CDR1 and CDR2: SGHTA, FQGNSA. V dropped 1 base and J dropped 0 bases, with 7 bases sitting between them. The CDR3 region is CASSLEPYSNQPQHF. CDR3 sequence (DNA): TGTGCCAGCAGCTTAGAACCGTATAGCAATCAGCCCCAGCATTTT.

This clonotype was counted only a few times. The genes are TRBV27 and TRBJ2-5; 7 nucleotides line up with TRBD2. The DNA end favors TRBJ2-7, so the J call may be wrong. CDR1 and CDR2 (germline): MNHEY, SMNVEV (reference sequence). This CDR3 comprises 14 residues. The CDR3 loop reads CASRQAGPGNEQYF. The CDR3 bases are TGTGCCAGCAGACAAGCGGGGCCCGGGAACGAGCAGTACTTC.

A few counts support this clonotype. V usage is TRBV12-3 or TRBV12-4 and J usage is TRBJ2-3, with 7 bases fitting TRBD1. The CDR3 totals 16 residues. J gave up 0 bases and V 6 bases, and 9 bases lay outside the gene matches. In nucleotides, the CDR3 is TGTGCCAGCAGACAAAACGGACAGGTCAGCACAGATACGCAGTATTTT. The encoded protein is CASRQNGQVSTDTQYF.

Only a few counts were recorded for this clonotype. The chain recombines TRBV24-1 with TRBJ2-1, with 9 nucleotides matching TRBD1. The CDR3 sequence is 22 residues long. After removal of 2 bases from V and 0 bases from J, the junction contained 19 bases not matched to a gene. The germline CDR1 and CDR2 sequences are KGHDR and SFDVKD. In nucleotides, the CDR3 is TGTGCCACCAGTGATTCGACCCAAGGGACAGGGATGTTACGGGGCTCCTACAATGAGCAGTTCTTC. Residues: CATSDSTQGTGMLRGSYNEQFF.

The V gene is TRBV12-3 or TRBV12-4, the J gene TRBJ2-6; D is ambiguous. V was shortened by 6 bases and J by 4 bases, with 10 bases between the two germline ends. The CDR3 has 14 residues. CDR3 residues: CASSTSSGANVLTF. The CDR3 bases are TGTGCCAGCAGCACTTCGTCGGGGGCCAACGTCCTGACTTTC.

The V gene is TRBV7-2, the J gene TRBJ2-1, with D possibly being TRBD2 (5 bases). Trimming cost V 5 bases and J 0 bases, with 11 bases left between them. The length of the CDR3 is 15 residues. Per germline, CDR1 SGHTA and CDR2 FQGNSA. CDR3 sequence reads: CASSMRRDSYNEQFF. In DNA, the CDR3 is TGTGCCAGCAGCATGAGACGGGACTCCTACAATGAGCAGTTCTTC.

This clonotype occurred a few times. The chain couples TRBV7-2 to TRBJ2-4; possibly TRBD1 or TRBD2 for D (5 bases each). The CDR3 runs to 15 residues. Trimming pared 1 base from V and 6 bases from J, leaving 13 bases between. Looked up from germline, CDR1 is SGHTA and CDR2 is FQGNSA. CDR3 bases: TGTGCCAGCAGCTTAGGGGTCGGTGGGGGAAACATTCAGTACTTC. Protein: CASSLGVGGGNIQYF.

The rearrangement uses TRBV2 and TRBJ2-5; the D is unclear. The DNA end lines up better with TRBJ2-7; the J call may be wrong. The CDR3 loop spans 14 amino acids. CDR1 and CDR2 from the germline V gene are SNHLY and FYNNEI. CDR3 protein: CASSEQPVDYEQYF. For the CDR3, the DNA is TGTGCCAGCAGTGAACAGCCAGTAGACTACGAGCAGTACTTC.

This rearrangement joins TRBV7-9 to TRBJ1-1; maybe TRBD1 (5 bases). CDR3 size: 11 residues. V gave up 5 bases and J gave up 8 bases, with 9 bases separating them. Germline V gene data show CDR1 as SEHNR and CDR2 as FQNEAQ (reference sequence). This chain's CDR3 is CASSAGLEAFF. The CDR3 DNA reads TGTGCCAGCAGCGCGGGGCTAGAAGCTTTCTTT.

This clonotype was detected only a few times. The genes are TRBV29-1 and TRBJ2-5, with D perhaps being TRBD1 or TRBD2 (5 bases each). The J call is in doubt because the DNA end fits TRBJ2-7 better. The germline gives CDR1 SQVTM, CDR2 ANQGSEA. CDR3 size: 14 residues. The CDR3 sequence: CSVEDVFGGYEQYF. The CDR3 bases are TGCAGCGTTGAAGATGTTTTTGGGGGCTACGAGCAGTACTTC.

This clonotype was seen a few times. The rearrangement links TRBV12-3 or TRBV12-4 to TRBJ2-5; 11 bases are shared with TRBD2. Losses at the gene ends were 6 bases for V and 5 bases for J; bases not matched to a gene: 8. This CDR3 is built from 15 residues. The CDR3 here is CASSLYSGGAETQYF. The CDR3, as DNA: TGTGCCAGCAGCCTATATAGCGGGGGGGCTGAGACCCAGTACTTC.

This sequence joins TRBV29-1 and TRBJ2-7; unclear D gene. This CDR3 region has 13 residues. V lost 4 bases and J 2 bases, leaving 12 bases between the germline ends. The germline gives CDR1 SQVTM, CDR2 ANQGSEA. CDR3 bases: TGCAGCGTTGTGGGGATCTACACCTACGAGCAGTACTTC. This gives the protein CSVVGIYTYEQYF.

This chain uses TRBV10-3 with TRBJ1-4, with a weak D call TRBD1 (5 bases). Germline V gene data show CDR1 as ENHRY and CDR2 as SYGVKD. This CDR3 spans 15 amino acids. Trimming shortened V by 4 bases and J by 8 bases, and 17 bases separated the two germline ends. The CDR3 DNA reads TGTGCCATCAGTGGGGCCGGGACCAGGAGGGAAAAACTGTTTTTT. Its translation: CAISGAGTRREKLFF.